This TCR beta chain was sequenced for a study of blood T cell repertoires in COVID-19. The repertoire was sequenced with immunoSEQ multiplex PCR; TCRdb's copy has only in-frame clones and lacks some. This sample carries around 250,000 clones, roughly 80% of them seen once, and the ten largest clones take less than 5.5%. Unmatched junction bases numbered 4, after V lost 3 bases and J lost 8 bases. CDR3 length: 12 residues. CDR1 and CDR2 (germline): SGDLS, YYNGEE. The chain uses TRBV9 and TRBJ1-2; 7 bases match TRBD1. The TCR sequence derives from a man in his forties or fifties who had been exposed to COVID-19. The material sequenced was PBMCs or T cells enriched from blood (not recorded which). CDR3 amino acids: CASSGQGVGYTF. In DNA form, the CDR3 reads TGTGCCAGCAGCGGGCAGGGGGTGGGCTACACCTTC.